Reported below is one TCR beta chain. Assignments of participants to cohorts depended upon their own reported clinical history. Germline CDR1 and CDR2: GTSNPN and SVGIG (reference sequence). V was trimmed by 2 bases and J by 4 bases, leaving 9 bases between them. This CDR3 is 13 amino acids long. Data came from immunoSEQ multiplex PCR; TCRdb stores just in-frame clones and leaves some out. The sample gives 250,000 to 350,000 clones, 85% of which show up once; 2% to 3% is in the top ten. This record comes from a study of blood T cell repertoires in COVID-19. As for the study in general: Sites across the United States, Italy and Spain contributed samples from acute and convalescent COVID-19.

The chain is built from TRBV30 and TRBJ2-1; D is possibly TRBD1 (6 bases). The source is a woman aged 45-59 years who had recovered from COVID-19. Sample: PBMCs or T cells enriched from blood (not recorded which). CDR3 in amino acids: CAWSRGQYNEQFF. DNA for the CDR3: TGTGCCTGGAGTCGGGGACAATACAATGAGCAGTTCTTC.